Following are 17 T cell receptor beta chains from one sample sequenced in a study of technical replicates of blood from four donors. The assay was immunoSEQ multiplex PCR, and TCRdb's table has in-frame clones only and misses some. In the table there are 83,000 or so clones, around nine tenths of which are singletons. Sequencing was done on a sample of T cells isolated from PBMCs. Receptors were obtained from a human donor in good health.

The chain is built from TRBV5-4 and TRBJ2-1; TRBD2 aligns across 7 bases. Unmatched junction bases numbered 12, after V lost 4 bases and J lost 8 bases. Germline lookup yields CDR1 SGHNT and CDR2 YYREEE (reference sequence). CDR3 length equals 15 residues. Here the CDR3 reads CASSPGVSGTDEQFF. CDR3 DNA: TGTGCCAGCAGCCCTGGCGTCAGCGGGACTGATGAGCAGTTCTTC.

The chain joins TRBV28 to TRBJ2-2; perhaps TRBD2 as D (6 bases). The CDR3 is 19 amino acids. Germline lookup yields CDR1 MDHEN and CDR2 SYDVKM. V was clipped by 6 bases and J by 0 bases, with 23 bases between them. The CDR3 nucleotides read TGTGCCAGCAGGGGGCGGGGACGGAAGACCCTGGCGAACACCGGGGAGCTGTTTTTT. This sequence encodes CASRGRGRKTLANTGELFF.

The chain carries TRBV9 and TRBJ2-3, with D possibly TRBD2 on 5 matching bases. The germline V gene encodes CDR1 SGDLS and CDR2 YYNGEE. The V and J ends lost 7 bases and 2 bases respectively, with 8 bases between them. CDR3 length equals 12 residues. This CDR3 is CASDGDTDTQYF. Written as DNA, the CDR3 is TGTGCCAGCGACGGGGACACAGATACGCAGTATTTT.

This clone was observed once. This rearrangement joins TRBV9 to TRBJ1-3; possible D gene TRBD1, 5 bases. Germline V gives CDR1 SGDLS, CDR2 YYNGEE. CDR3 size: 15 residues. V lost 0 bases to trimming and J lost 2 bases, with 9 bases between them. CDR3 loop: CASSVVARAGNTIYF. Written as DNA, the CDR3 is TGTGCCAGCAGCGTAGTGGCCAGGGCTGGAAACACCATATATTTT. Using reference TRBV9 and TRBJ1-3 for the parts outside the CDR3, the full variable domain is DSGVTQTPKHLITATGQRVTLRCSPRSGDLSVYWYQQSLDQGLQFLIQYYNGEERAKGNILERFSAQQFPDLHSELNLSSLELGDSALYFCASSVVARAGNTIYFGEGSWLTVV.

This chain connects TRBV6-4 to TRBJ2-5; 12 bases are shared with TRBD2. The germline V gene encodes CDR1 MRHNA and CDR2 SNTAGT. This CDR3 spans 15 amino acids. The ends lost 5 bases at V and 0 bases at J; junction bases unmatched: 1. The CDR3 DNA is TGTGCCAGCAGTAGACTAGCGGGGGACCAAGAGACCCAGTACTTC. This gives the protein CASSRLAGDQETQYF.

The chain has TRBV28 and TRBJ2-1, with D unresolved. Germline lookup yields CDR1 MDHEN and CDR2 SYDVKM. The V and J ends lost 5 bases and 2 bases respectively, with 7 bases between them. The CDR3 consists of 13 residues. CDR3 DNA sequence: TGTGCCAGCAGTGGCCTAGCCTACAATGAGCAGTTCTTC. Protein: CASSGLAYNEQFF.

The rearrangement links TRBV18 to TRBJ1-1, with D possibly TRBD1 on 5 matching bases. This CDR3 spans 14 amino acids. Trimming pared 1 base from V and 3 bases from J, leaving 9 bases between. Germline V CDR1 and CDR2: KGHSH, LQKENI. The CDR3 sequence: CASSPQGMDTEAFF. DNA for the CDR3: TGTGCCAGCTCACCACAGGGGATGGACACTGAAGCTTTCTTT.

The J gene is TRBJ2-3, the V gene TRBV29-1; 8 bases fit TRBD1. Germline V gene lookup returns CDR1 SQVTM and CDR2 ANQGSEA. The V and J ends lost 2 bases and 4 bases, in that order; junction bases with no gene match: 14. CDR3 length: 17 amino acids. Here the CDR3 reads CSVEIGTGGIGADTQYF. As DNA, the CDR3 is TGCAGCGTTGAAATCGGTACAGGGGGGATAGGCGCAGATACGCAGTATTTT.

The chain combines TRBV5-6 with TRBJ1-1; D is possibly TRBD1 (6 bases). V was clipped by 4 bases and J by 4 bases, with 11 bases between them. The V gene's germline CDR1 is SGHDT and CDR2 YYEEEE. The CDR3 covers 13 residues. The CDR3 is CASSRTVPTEAFF. CDR3 nucleotides: TGTGCCAGCAGCCGGACAGTACCCACTGAAGCTTTCTTT.

This clone was picked up a small number of times. The chain carries TRBV11-3 and TRBJ1-1; TRBD1 matches at 7 bases. Germline V gene lookup returns CDR1 SGHNT and CDR2 YENEEA. CDR3 length: 14 amino acids. The V and J ends lost 6 bases and 0 bases, in that order; junction bases with no gene match: 4. CDR3 protein: CASSLQGMNTEAFF. CDR3 sequence (DNA): TGTGCCAGCAGTTTACAGGGGATGAACACTGAAGCTTTCTTT.

This clone was picked up one time. The chain is built from TRBV27 and TRBJ2-1; TRBD2 matches at 11 bases. This CDR3 spans 15 amino acids. Germline V gene lookup returns CDR1 MNHEY and CDR2 SMNVEV (reference sequence). After removal of 7 bases from V and 6 bases from J, the junction contained 8 bases not matched to a gene. CDR3 amino acids: CASTLTSGASNEQFF. CDR3 nucleotide sequence: TGTGCCAGCACCCTGACTAGCGGGGCCAGCAATGAGCAGTTCTTC.

The gene calls are TRBV27 and TRBJ1-4; 7 bases are shared with TRBD1. Trimming removed 0 bases from V and 8 bases from J; junction bases left unmatched: 3. This CDR3 comprises 14 residues. In germline, CDR1 is MNHEY, CDR2 SMNVEV (reference sequence). The CDR3 nucleotides read TGTGCCAGCAGTTTATCCCAACAGGGGGAAAAACTGTTTTTT. It is translated as CASSLSQQGEKLFF.

CDR3 residues: CASSQSEEFRRENHEQFF. The CDR3 DNA is TGCGCCAGCAGTCAATCGGAAGAGTTCCGGCGGGAGAACCATGAGCAGTTCTTC. The rearrangement links TRBV23-1 to TRBJ2-1, with 7 bases matching TRBD2. TRBV23-1 has ORF status, its function being uncertain. The V gene end was trimmed by 0 bases and the J gene end by 8 bases; junction bases not matched to a gene: 16. CDR3 length: 18 residues.

The CDR3 bases are TGTGCCAGTAGTAAACTGAGACAGGTGGGAGTCGAGCAGTACTTC. As protein: CASSKLRQVGVEQYF. This chain uses TRBV19 with TRBJ2-7; TRBD1 might be the D (6 bases). The CDR3 extends over 15 amino acids. Germline CDR1 is LNHDA and CDR2 is SQIVND (reference sequence). Between the trimmed V and J ends, which lost 4 bases and 6 bases, there was a span of 19 bases.

The J gene is TRBJ2-3, the V gene TRBV5-1, with 8 nucleotides matching TRBD2. CDR3 length equals 18 residues. CDR1 is SGHRS, CDR2 YFSETQ, per germline. Germline trimming cut 0 bases from V and 2 bases from J; bases unmatched to any gene: 11. The CDR3 loop is CASSLAGRGGVPTDTQYF. The CDR3 nucleotides are TGCGCCAGCAGCTTGGCCGGACGGGGGGGTGTCCCCACAGATACGCAGTATTTT.

This sequence joins TRBV6-1 and TRBJ1-2; the D is unclear. Trimming removed 6 bases at V and 2 bases at J, with 13 bases between. The CDR3 contains 14 residues. Per the germline V gene, CDR1 is MNHNS and CDR2 is SASEGT. CDR3: CASRVVGRNYGYTF. The CDR3 region has the DNA TGTGCCAGCAGGGTAGTCGGTCGGAACTATGGCTACACCTTC.

The chain's CDR3 is CASRLGTSGDRYEQYF. The CDR3 region has the DNA TGTGCCAGCAGGCTGGGGACTAGCGGGGATCGATACGAGCAGTACTTC. The chain has TRBV7-9 and TRBJ2-7; 13 nucleotides line up with TRBD2. Germline trimming cut 6 bases from V and 4 bases from J; bases unmatched to any gene: 9. The CDR3 spans 16 residues. Germline V gives CDR1 SEHNR, CDR2 FQNEAQ (reference sequence).